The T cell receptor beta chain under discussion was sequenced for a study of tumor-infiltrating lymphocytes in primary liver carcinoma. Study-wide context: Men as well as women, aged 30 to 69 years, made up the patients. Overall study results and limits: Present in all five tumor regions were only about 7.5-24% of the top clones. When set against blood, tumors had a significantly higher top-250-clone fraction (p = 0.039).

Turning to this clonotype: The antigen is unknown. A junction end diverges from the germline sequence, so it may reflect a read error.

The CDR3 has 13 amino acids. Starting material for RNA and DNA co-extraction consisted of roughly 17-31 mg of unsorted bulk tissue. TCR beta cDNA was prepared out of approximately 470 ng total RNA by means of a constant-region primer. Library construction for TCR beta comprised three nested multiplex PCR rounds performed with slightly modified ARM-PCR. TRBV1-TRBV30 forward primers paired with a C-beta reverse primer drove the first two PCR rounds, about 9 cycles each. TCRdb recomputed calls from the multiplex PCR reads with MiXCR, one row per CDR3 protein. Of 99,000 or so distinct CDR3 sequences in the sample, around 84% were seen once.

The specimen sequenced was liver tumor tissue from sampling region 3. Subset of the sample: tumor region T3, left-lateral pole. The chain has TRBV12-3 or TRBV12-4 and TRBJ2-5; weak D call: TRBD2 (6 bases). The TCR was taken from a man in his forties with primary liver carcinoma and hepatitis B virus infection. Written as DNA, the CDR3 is TGTGCCAGCTGTTTACCGGGGGTGGAGACCCAGTACTTC. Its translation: CASCLPGVETQYF.